This is a list of T cell receptor beta chains from one sample in a study of early T cells in non-severe SARS-CoV-2 infection. Via MiXCR, TCRdb re-called the 5' RACE reads, giving one row per CDR3 protein. This sample has some 82,000 distinct CDR3 sequences, with roughly 12% found just once. The starting material was whole blood, obtained at baseline. All receptors come from an adult who was a healthcare worker with PCR-confirmed SARS-CoV-2 infection or an uninfected control (not recorded which). Both conserved end residues are part of each CDR3. A D gene is named only where the DNA matches it firmly. Where a row states a size, it is once, few, many or the class of an expanded clone; other rows omit it.

j_call | clone_size | d_call | v_call | cdr3_aa | cdr3_nt
TRBJ1-5 | NA | NA | TRBV11-2 | CASSPGPDGYNQPQHF | TGTGCCAGCAGCCCTGGACCGGACGGATACAATCAGCCCCAGCATTTT
TRBJ1-4 | few | TRBD1 | TRBV29-1 | CSVKQGEKRKLFF | TGCAGCGTCAAGCAGGGGGAGAAAAGAAAACTGTTTTTT
TRBJ2-7 | few | TRBD1 | TRBV5-1 | CASSLKDRGLGEQYF | TGCGCCAGCAGCTTAAAGGACAGGGGACTGGGGGAGCAGTACTTC
TRBJ1-6 | few | NA | TRBV14 | CASSGGPYNSPLHF | TGTGCCAGCAGCGGGGGGCCCTATAATTCACCCCTCCACTTT
TRBJ2-1 | few | TRBD2 | TRBV10-3 | CAIGVASGSSYNEQFF | TGTGCCATCGGTGTGGCTAGCGGGAGCTCCTACAATGAGCAGTTCTTC
TRBJ2-2 | NA | NA | TRBV5-5 | CASSRAGVNTGELFF | TGTGCCAGCAGCCGGGCGGGTGTCAACACCGGGGAGCTGTTTTTT
TRBJ2-1 | NA | NA | TRBV6-5 | CASARGLRDEQFF | TGTGCCAGCGCGAGAGGGCTGAGAGATGAGCAGTTCTTC
TRBJ1-1 | NA | NA | TRBV13 | CASSFGQTNTEAFF | TGTGCCAGCAGCTTCGGACAGACGAACACTGAAGCTTTCTTT
TRBJ1-6 | NA | TRBD1 | TRBV6-5 | CASSPGQSSYNSPLHF | TGTGCCAGCAGCCCGGGACAGAGCTCCTATAATTCACCCCTCCACTTT
TRBJ2-7 | few | NA | TRBV6-2/TRBV6-3 | CASSPLGTPPYEQYF | TGTGCCAGCAGCCCTCTGGGGACACCACCCTACGAGCAGTACTTC
TRBJ2-4 | many | NA | TRBV6-2/TRBV6-3 | CASRRAGEVQIQYF | TGTGCCAGCAGGCGGGCAGGGGAGGTACAAATCCAGTACTTC
TRBJ2-7 | many | TRBD1 | TRBV10-3 | CAISESGTGDYEQYF | TGTGCCATCAGTGAGTCGGGGACAGGGGACTACGAGCAGTACTTC
TRBJ2-7 | NA | NA | TRBV7-2 | CASSQRNTGPYEQYF | TGTGCCAGCAGCCAGAGGAATACAGGTCCCTACGAGCAGTACTTC
TRBJ1-2 | NA | TRBD1 | TRBV12-3/TRBV12-4 | CASSLVWTGGTYGYTF | TGTGCCAGCAGTTTAGTGTGGACAGGGGGTACCTATGGCTACACCTTC
TRBJ2-7 | few | NA | TRBV18 | CASSPGITYEQYF | TGTGCCAGCTCACCGGGTATCACCTACGAGCAGTACTTC
TRBJ2-7 | many | TRBD1 | TRBV7-6 | CASSFRTGTEEQYF | TGTGCCAGCAGCTTCCGGACAGGGACTGAAGAGCAGTACTTC
TRBJ2-7 | NA | NA | TRBV11-3 | CASSPSAGASYEQYF | TGTGCCAGCAGCCCCAGTGCGGGGGCCTCCTACGAGCAGTACTTC
TRBJ2-5 | few | NA | TRBV19 | CASSPGGGGLQETQYF | TGTGCCAGTAGTCCCGGGGGTGGAGGACTCCAAGAGACCCAGTACTTC
TRBJ2-3 | few | NA | TRBV6-5 | CASSYGTAGSRTDTQYF | TGTGCCAGCAGTTACGGGACAGCGGGATCCAGGACAGATACGCAGTATTTT
TRBJ2-1 | many | TRBD2 | TRBV15 | CATNSGRAPYNEQFF | TGTGCCACCAATAGCGGGAGGGCCCCCTACAATGAGCAGTTCTTC
TRBJ1-6 | NA | NA | TRBV4-1 | CASSSEGGGFNNSPLHF | TGCGCCAGCAGCTCCGAGGGTGGGGGGTTTAATAATTCACCCCTCCACTTT
TRBJ2-3 | NA | TRBD2 | TRBV20-1 | CSAGTSGVLTDTQYF | TGCAGTGCTGGGACTAGCGGAGTATTGACAGATACGCAGTATTTT
TRBJ2-7 | many | NA | TRBV7-6 | CASSPGTLREQYF | TGTGCCAGCAGCCCCGGGACATTGAGGGAGCAGTACTTC
TRBJ1-1 | NA | NA | TRBV12-5 | CASGFGVGFEAFF | TGTGCTAGTGGTTTTGGGGTTGGTTTTGAAGCTTTCTTT
TRBJ2-7 | NA | NA | TRBV5-6 | CASSSDMGYEQYF | TGTGCCAGCAGCTCCGACATGGGCTACGAGCAGTACTTC
TRBJ2-7 | many | TRBD2 | TRBV7-6 | CASSGYWSGGSYEQYF | TGTGCCAGCAGCGGCTATTGGTCGGGAGGGAGCTACGAGCAGTACTTC
TRBJ2-2 | many | NA | TRBV12-3/TRBV12-4 | CASSFAGELFF | TGTGCCAGCAGTTTCGCCGGGGAGCTGTTTTTT
TRBJ2-2 | few | TRBD1 | TRBV6-5 | CASRDRVHTGELFF | TGTGCCAGCAGAGACAGGGTGCACACCGGGGAGCTGTTTTTT
TRBJ2-1 | NA | TRBD2 | TRBV20-1 | CSVPLAGRLGEQFF | TGCAGTGTACCACTAGCGGGGCGCCTGGGTGAGCAGTTCTTC
TRBJ1-1 | NA | NA | TRBV28 | CASSFKGIRNTEAFF | TGTGCCAGCAGTTTCAAGGGAATAAGGAACACTGAAGCTTTCTTT
TRBJ2-3 | few | TRBD2 | TRBV5-1 | CASSGTERGSTDTQYF | TGCGCCAGCAGCGGGACGGAGCGGGGGAGCACAGATACGCAGTATTTT
TRBJ1-1 | NA | NA | TRBV29-1 | CSVGGGAFF | TGCAGCGTTGGGGGTGGTGCTTTCTTT
TRBJ2-1 | NA | TRBD2 | TRBV5-6 | CASSLPPSTSGLGNEQFF | TGTGCCAGCAGCTTGCCTCCTTCGACTAGCGGCCTTGGGAATGAGCAGTTCTTC
TRBJ2-3 | few | NA | TRBV5-8 | CASSLGMRTDTQYF | TGTGCCAGCAGCTTGGGCATGCGCACAGATACGCAGTATTTT
TRBJ1-6 | NA | NA | TRBV5-6 | CASSLKASPLHF | TGTGCCAGCAGCTTGAAGGCTTCACCCCTCCACTTT
TRBJ1-2 | NA | TRBD1 | TRBV12-3/TRBV12-4 | CASSYRDRGYGYTF | TGTGCCAGCAGCTACCGGGACAGAGGCTATGGCTACACCTTC
TRBJ2-3 | few | NA | TRBV20-1 | CSARPFGDSTDTQYF | TGCAGTGCTAGGCCCTTTGGGGATAGCACAGATACGCAGTATTTT
TRBJ2-7 | few | NA | TRBV5-5 | CASSTQQSSYEQYF | TGTGCCAGCAGCACCCAACAGAGCTCCTACGAGCAGTACTTC
TRBJ2-1 | few | TRBD1 | TRBV11-2 | CASSSRQGWNEQFF | TGTGCCAGCAGCTCCAGACAGGGCTGGAATGAGCAGTTCTTC
TRBJ2-4 | many | NA | TRBV20-1 | CSARDQELAKNIQYF | TGCAGTGCTAGAGACCAGGAGCTAGCCAAAAACATTCAGTACTTC
TRBJ2-1 | few | NA | TRBV28 | CASRLPLGEQFF | TGTGCCAGCAGGTTGCCGTTGGGCGAGCAGTTCTTC
TRBJ2-4 | NA | NA | TRBV5-1 | CASSTGTSYGKNIQYF | TGCGCCAGCAGCACTGGAACTAGTTATGGCAAAAACATTCAGTACTTC
TRBJ2-1 | NA | NA | TRBV19 | CASGASSYNEQFF | TGTGCCAGTGGGGCCTCCTCCTACAATGAGCAGTTCTTC
TRBJ2-3 | NA | NA | TRBV14 | CASSQDRMRTDTQYF | TGTGCCAGCAGCCAAGACCGCATGCGCACAGATACGCAGTATTTT
TRBJ2-2 | NA | NA | TRBV19 | CASSIAGVRTGELFF | TGTGCCAGTAGTATAGCCGGCGTACGCACCGGGGAGCTGTTTTTT
TRBJ1-4 | NA | TRBD1 | TRBV5-1 | CASSMGQGSHKKLFF | TGCGCCAGCAGCATGGGACAGGGAAGTCATAAAAAACTGTTTTTT
TRBJ2-1 | NA | NA | TRBV18 | CASSPLPGYNEQFF | TGTGCCAGCTCACCGCTTCCAGGGTACAATGAGCAGTTCTTC
TRBJ2-5 | many | TRBD1 | TRBV28 | CASSFLRQGARETQYF | TGTGCCAGCAGTTTCCTACGCCAGGGGGCGCGCGAGACCCAGTACTTC
TRBJ2-1 | NA | NA | TRBV12-3/TRBV12-4 | CASGRYNEQFF | TGTGCCAGCGGCCGTTACAATGAGCAGTTCTTC
TRBJ2-2 | NA | NA | TRBV11-2 | CASSFNDAGTGELFF | TGTGCCAGCAGCTTCAACGACGCGGGCACCGGGGAGCTGTTTTTT
TRBJ2-2 | many | NA | TRBV5-4 | CASSTRTTNTGELFF | TGTGCCAGCAGCACCCGGACTACGAACACCGGGGAGCTGTTTTTT
TRBJ1-1 | NA | NA | TRBV7-9 | CASSLTIGDTEAFF | TGTGCCAGCAGCTTGACGATAGGGGACACTGAAGCTTTCTTT
TRBJ2-3 | few | NA | TRBV11-3 | CASSLDPGSTDTQYF | TGTGCCAGCAGCTTAGATCCGGGCAGCACAGATACGCAGTATTTT
TRBJ2-7 | NA | NA | TRBV28 | CASSDPGRVYEQYF | TGTGCCAGCAGTGATCCGGGACGGGTCTACGAGCAGTACTTC
TRBJ1-1 | few | NA | TRBV6-6 | CASSYPGGTEAFF | TGTGCCAGCAGTTACCCGGGGGGCACTGAAGCTTTCTTT
TRBJ1-2 | few | TRBD1 | TRBV29-1 | CSVYSGTGSYGYTF | TGCAGCGTGTACTCCGGGACAGGCTCGTATGGCTACACCTTC
TRBJ2-7 | NA | TRBD2 | TRBV20-1 | CSATSGGTYEQYF | TGCAGTGCTACTAGCGGGGGGACCTACGAGCAGTACTTC
TRBJ1-1 | NA | NA | TRBV6-5 | CASSYYREVETEVFF | TGTGCCAGCAGTTACTACAGGGAGGTAGAGACTGAAGTTTTCTTT
TRBJ1-5 | many | NA | TRBV2 | CARGHGASNQPQHF | TGTGCCAGGGGACACGGGGCAAGCAATCAGCCCCAGCATTTT
TRBJ1-2 | many | NA | TRBV2 | CASRERTANYGYTF | TGTGCCAGCAGGGAAAGGACAGCTAACTATGGCTACACCTTC